These 28 T cell receptor beta chains were all obtained from the same sample, sequenced in a study of OX40 agonist ivuxolimab in advanced cancers. Profiled with immunoSEQ multiplex PCR; TCRdb holds only in-frame clones, not every one. The sample contains 60,000 or so clones, 65% to 90% of which appear only once. The source material was CD4+ or CD8+ T cells sorted from blood, sampled in a trial of the OX40 agonist ivuxolimab. These receptors originate from an adult with an advanced solid tumor such as melanoma, head and neck, liver or kidney cancer.

The chain combines TRBV19 with TRBJ1-4; maybe TRBD1 (5 bases). V dropped 6 bases and J dropped 3 bases, with 11 bases sitting between them. Germline V gene data show CDR1 as LNHDA and CDR2 as SQIVND (reference sequence). The CDR3 consists of 14 residues. CDR3 loop: CASRTRGANEKLFF. CDR3 nucleotides: TGTGCCAGTAGGACTCGGGGGGCTAATGAAAAACTGTTTTTT.

The chain employs TRBV6-6 and TRBJ2-7; 9 bases fit TRBD2. The CDR3 is 16 amino acids. V shed 8 bases, J shed 7 bases, and the junction held 18 bases outside the gene matches. Germline CDR1 MNHNY, CDR2 SVGAGI (reference sequence). CDR3 region: CASRPPSSGKPGEQYF. Here the CDR3 DNA reads TGTGCCAGCCGCCCGCCCTCTAGCGGGAAGCCGGGGGAGCAGTACTTC.

The chain is built from TRBV7-2 and TRBJ1-5; 7 bases are a match to TRBD1. V gave up 2 bases and J gave up 5 bases; unmatched junction bases: 12. CDR1 and CDR2 from the germline V gene are SGHTA and FQGNSA. The CDR3 sequence is 17 residues long. The chain's CDR3 is CASSLRPWDSLDQPQHF. DNA of the CDR3: TGTGCCAGCAGCTTAAGACCATGGGACAGCCTCGATCAGCCCCAGCATTTT.

J is TRBJ1-5 and V is TRBV5-6, with 9 bases identical to TRBD1. The CDR3 sequence is 17 residues long. The V gene's germline CDR1 is SGHDT and CDR2 YYEEEE. V gave up 3 bases and J gave up 5 bases; unmatched junction bases: 12. Here the CDR3 DNA reads TGTGCCAGCAGCTCCAAGCTCTCAAGACAGGGGGATCAGCCCCAGCATTTT. Protein: CASSSKLSRQGDQPQHF.

This chain connects TRBV11-2 to TRBJ2-1, with 7 bases that match TRBD1. CDR1 SGHAT and CDR2 FQNNGV come from the germline V gene. Trimming at V came to 4 bases and at J to 8 bases, leaving 5 bases not matched to a gene. This CDR3 spans 13 amino acids. In nucleotides, the CDR3 is TGTGCCAGCAGCTGGGACAGTCTCGATGAGCAGTTCTTC. Translation gives CASSWDSLDEQFF.

The chain recombines TRBV4-2 with TRBJ1-6, with 7 bases fitting TRBD1. The CDR3 extends over 15 amino acids. V lost 3 bases and J lost 8; bases outside the gene matches: 7. Germline V gives CDR1 LGHNA, CDR2 YNFKEQ. CDR3 amino acids: CASSQLGTADSPLHF. CDR3 coding DNA: TGTGCCAGCAGCCAGCTTGGGACAGCGGATTCACCCCTCCACTTT.

V usage is TRBV11-3 and J usage is TRBJ1-3; D is possibly TRBD1 (6 bases). Deletions cut 5 bases from V and 4 bases from J, with 18 bases between. This CDR3 is 16 amino acids long. The V gene's germline CDR1 is SGHNT and CDR2 YENEEA. CDR3 amino acids: CASSLARTESGNTIYF. DNA of the CDR3: TGTGCCAGCAGCCTCGCCAGGACAGAATCAGGAAACACCATATATTTT. The full variable domain, in which reference TRBV11-3 and TRBJ1-3 provide the parts outside the CDR3, is EAGVVQSPRYKIIEKKQPVAFWCNPISGHNTLYWYLQNLGQGPELLIRYENEEAVDDSQLPKDRFSAERLKGVDSTLKIQPAELGDSAVYLCASSLARTESGNTIYFGEGSWLTVV.

This clone has just a few counts. The genes are TRBV18 and TRBJ1-1; D is undetermined. Trimming pared 2 bases from V and 3 bases from J, leaving 7 bases between. The CDR3 runs 13 residues. The germline V gene has CDR1 KGHSH and CDR2 LQKENI. CDR3: CASSPSQDTEAFF. For the CDR3, the DNA is TGTGCCAGCTCACCAAGCCAGGACACTGAAGCTTTCTTT. The full variable domain, with the rest looked up from reference TRBV18 and TRBJ1-1, is NAGVMQNPRHLVRRRGQEARLRCSPMKGHSHVYWYRQLPEEGLKFMVYLQKENIIDESGMPKERFSAEFPKEGPSILRIQQVVRGDSAAYFCASSPSQDTEAFFGQGTRLTVV.

This chain links TRBV29-1 with TRBJ2-1, with unresolved D. CDR1 and CDR2 (germline): SQVTM, ANQGSEA. Between the trimmed V and J ends, which lost 4 bases and 0 bases, there was a span of 10 bases. This CDR3 contains 14 residues. The CDR3 loop reads CSVARRSSYNEQFF. The CDR3 bases are TGCAGCGTTGCGCGGCGGAGCTCCTACAATGAGCAGTTCTTC.

V gene TRBV4-2 combines with J gene TRBJ2-5; the D gene is possibly TRBD2 (7 bases). The CDR3 length is 14 residues. The germline V gene encodes CDR1 LGHNA and CDR2 YNFKEQ. V lost 1 base to trimming and J lost 5 bases, with 11 bases between them. CDR3 nucleotide sequence: TGTGCCAGCAGCCAAGTGGGAGGGGGGGAGACCCAGTACTTC. As protein: CASSQVGGGETQYF.

The chain recombines TRBV6-1 with TRBJ2-7; D is unresolved. The CDR3 is 13 residues long. The germline V gene has CDR1 MNHNS and CDR2 SASEGT. V lost 8 bases, J lost 0 bases, and 11 bases lay in between. The CDR3 DNA is TGTGCCAGCGCGGCAGATAGCTCCTACGAGCAGTACTTC. Translating gives CASAADSSYEQYF.

The CDR3 is CASSFFQGAHQPQHF. The CDR3 nucleotides are TGTGCCAGCAGTTTCTTTCAGGGGGCGCATCAGCCCCAGCATTTT. This chain connects TRBV28 to TRBJ1-5, with 8 positions matching TRBD1. The CDR3 spans 15 residues. J gave up 5 bases and V 3 bases, and 6 bases lay outside the gene matches. Germline CDR1 and CDR2: MDHEN and SYDVKM.

This chain connects TRBV4-2 to TRBJ2-2; D remains ambiguous. In germline, CDR1 is LGHNA, CDR2 YNFKEQ. Trimming stripped 0 bases from V and 6 bases from J, with 5 bases between. The CDR3 runs to 13 residues. The chain's CDR3 is CASSQDSPGELFF. The CDR3 DNA sequence: TGTGCCAGCAGCCAAGATTCCCCCGGGGAGCTGTTTTTT.

This clone was picked up a small number of times. The chain joins TRBV28 to TRBJ2-3; 7 bases line up with TRBD2. Per the germline V gene, CDR1 is MDHEN and CDR2 is SYDVKM. The ends lost 0 bases at V and 14 bases at J; junction bases unmatched: 8. This CDR3 has 13 residues. CDR3 residues: CASSLWGEGLPYF. For the CDR3, the DNA is TGTGCCAGCAGTTTATGGGGGGAGGGCCTCCCGTATTTT.

On this clone itself: This may come from a read error, since a much larger clone is one base off. The V gene is TRBV5-1, the J gene TRBJ1-1; D is uncertain. V lost 5 bases and J 1 base, leaving 9 bases between the germline ends. The CDR3 loop spans 13 amino acids. Germline loops: CDR1 SGHRS, CDR2 YFSETQ. The CDR3 spells CASRIRANTEAFF. The CDR3 nucleotides are TGCGCCAGCAGGATACGGGCGAACACTGAAGCTTTCTTT.

The chain uses TRBV29-1 and TRBJ2-7; no clear D. Germline CDR1 and CDR2: SQVTM and ANQGSEA. V lost 4 bases, J lost 3 bases, and 10 bases lay in between. The length of the CDR3 is 12 residues. The CDR3 reads CSVAQASYEQYF. The CDR3 DNA reads TGCAGCGTTGCTCAGGCTAGCTACGAGCAGTACTTC.

The gene calls are TRBV27 and TRBJ1-4; TRBD1 is a possible D gene (6 bases). Between the trimmed V and J ends, which lost 5 bases and 0 bases, there was a span of 13 bases. In germline, CDR1 is MNHEY, CDR2 SMNVEV (reference sequence). This CDR3 region has 16 residues. The CDR3 sequence is CASSQDRAPTNEKLFF. The CDR3 DNA follows: TGTGCCAGCAGTCAGGACAGAGCCCCAACTAATGAAAAACTGTTTTTT.

This clone occurred once. This sequence joins TRBV5-4 and TRBJ2-5; 9 bases align to TRBD1. With V trimmed by 3 bases and J by 7 bases, 4 bases remained unmatched. Germline lookup yields CDR1 SGHNT and CDR2 YYREEE (reference sequence). This CDR3 has 13 residues. CDR3 in amino acids: CASSSGTGTTQYF. DNA for the CDR3: TGTGCCAGCAGCTCCGGGACAGGGACGACCCAGTACTTC.

The CDR3 nucleotides read TGTGCCAGCAGCGTGGGACGGGGGAACTATGGCTACACCTTC. Protein product: CASSVGRGNYGYTF. The chain combines TRBV9 with TRBJ1-2; D is perhaps TRBD1 (5 bases). The CDR3 has 14 amino acids. Trimming stripped 2 bases from V and 2 bases from J, with 10 bases between. CDR1 and CDR2 from the germline V gene are SGDLS and YYNGEE.

The CDR3 nucleotides are TGTGCCAGCAGTGCCGAGAAACTGTTTTTT. Amino acids: CASSAEKLFF. This chain uses TRBV2 with TRBJ1-4, with D unclear. The CDR3 contains 10 residues. CDR1 SNHLY and CDR2 FYNNEI come from the germline V gene. Trimming took off 4 bases at V and 11 bases at J, with 5 bases between the two ends.

The rearrangement uses TRBV18 and TRBJ1-3, with 9 bases aligning to TRBD1. The CDR3 has 16 residues. The ends lost 6 bases at V and 6 bases at J; junction bases unmatched: 12. Germline loops: CDR1 KGHSH, CDR2 LQKENI. Here the CDR3 reads CASSPAPGQGANTIYF. CDR3 in DNA: TGTGCCAGCTCTCCTGCACCGGGACAGGGAGCAAACACCATATATTTT. Complete variable domain (other parts from reference TRBV18 and TRBJ1-3): NAGVMQNPRHLVRRRGQEARLRCSPMKGHSHVYWYRQLPEEGLKFMVYLQKENIIDESGMPKERFSAEFPKEGPSILRIQQVVRGDSAAYFCASSPAPGQGANTIYFGEGSWLTVV.

This rearrangement joins TRBV28 to TRBJ2-7; D perhaps matches TRBD2 (5 bases). The CDR3 covers 14 residues. The V end lost 7 bases, the J end lost 4 bases, and 17 bases lay between the germline ends. Germline CDR1 and CDR2: MDHEN and SYDVKM. The CDR3 DNA is TGTGCCAGCATCGAGGGAATGGGTCCTTACGAGCAGTACTTC. Amino acids: CASIEGMGPYEQYF.

The chain couples TRBV7-6 to TRBJ2-5; 8 bases agree with TRBD1. Per the germline V gene, CDR1 is SGHVS and CDR2 is FNYEAQ. Losses at the gene ends were 0 bases for V and 4 bases for J; bases not matched to a gene: 22. This CDR3 has 21 amino acids. CDR3: CASSLAPGLGQVVGIGETQYF. As DNA, the CDR3 is TGTGCCAGCAGCTTAGCGCCTGGGTTGGGACAGGTTGTAGGGATCGGAGAGACCCAGTACTTC.

The CDR3 DNA sequence: TGTGCCAGCAGACTCCTCCGGGGCGGTCTTTGGGGCAGGCCCACAGATACGCAGTATTTT. Residues: CASRLLRGGLWGRPTDTQYF. The gene calls are TRBV5-4 and TRBJ2-3, with D possibly being TRBD1 or TRBD2 (5 bases each). Germline values: CDR1 SGHNT, CDR2 YYREEE (reference sequence). This CDR3 is 20 amino acids long. Trimming shortened V by 5 bases and J by 2 bases, and 30 bases separated the two germline ends.

This chain joins TRBV6-6 and TRBJ1-1, with a weak D call TRBD1 (5 bases). V was trimmed by 5 bases and J by 0 bases, leaving 10 bases between them. CDR1 and CDR2 from the germline V gene are MNHNY and SVGAGI (reference sequence). The CDR3 consists of 14 residues. CDR3 DNA: TGTGCCAGCAGTGCAGGGTGGATGAACACTGAAGCTTTCTTT. Translating it yields CASSAGWMNTEAFF.

This clone has just one count. The chain employs TRBV5-6 and TRBJ1-1; D possibly corresponds to TRBD1 (5 bases). CDR1 SGHDT and CDR2 YYEEEE come from the germline V gene. The CDR3 spans 15 residues. Trimming took off 0 bases at V and 4 bases at J, with 13 bases between the two ends. The CDR3 DNA reads TGTGCCAGCAGCTTGGATCGGGGGTTGAGCACTGAAGCTTTCTTT. It encodes CASSLDRGLSTEAFF.

The chain uses TRBV9 and TRBJ2-5, with D unresolved. Trimming pared 2 bases from V and 0 bases from J, leaving 5 bases between. This CDR3 comprises 13 residues. The germline V gene has CDR1 SGDLS and CDR2 YYNGEE. The CDR3 DNA reads as TGTGCCAGCAGCGTGTCTCACCAAGAGACCCAGTACTTC. Translated, it gives CASSVSHQETQYF.

The rearrangement uses TRBV7-2 and TRBJ2-1, with D unclear. The CDR3 length is 13 residues. Germline V CDR1 and CDR2: SGHTA, FQGNSA. Trimming left V 7 bases short and J 0 bases short, with 7 bases between. Here the CDR3 DNA reads TGTGCCAGCAACAAAGACTCCTACAATGAGCAGTTCTTC. Protein sequence: CASNKDSYNEQFF.